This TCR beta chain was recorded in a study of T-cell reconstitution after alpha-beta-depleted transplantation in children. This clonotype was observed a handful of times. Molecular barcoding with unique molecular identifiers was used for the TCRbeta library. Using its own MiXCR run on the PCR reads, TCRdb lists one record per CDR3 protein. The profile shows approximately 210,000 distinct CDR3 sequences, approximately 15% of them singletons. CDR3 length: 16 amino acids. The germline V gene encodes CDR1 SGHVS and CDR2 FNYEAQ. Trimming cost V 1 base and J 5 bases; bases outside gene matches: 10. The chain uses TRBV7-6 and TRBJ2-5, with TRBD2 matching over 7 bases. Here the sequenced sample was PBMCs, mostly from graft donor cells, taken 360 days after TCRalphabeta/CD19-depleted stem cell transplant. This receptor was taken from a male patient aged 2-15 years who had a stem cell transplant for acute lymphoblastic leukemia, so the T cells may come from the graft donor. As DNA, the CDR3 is TGTGCCAGCAGCTTAGGACCAGGACTAGAAGGGGAGACCCAGTACTTC. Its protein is CASSLGPGLEGETQYF.